This T cell receptor beta chain was captured by sequencing in a study of control samples from healthy donors and cancer patients. The V end was cut by 2 bases, the J end by 0 bases, with 15 bases between. The CDR3 sequence is 17 residues long. Germline V CDR1 and CDR2: ENHRY, SYGVKD. TCRdb keeps only in-frame clones here, not all; method: immunoSEQ multiplex PCR. This sample yields 100,000 to 150,000 clones, of which roughly 92% are seen a single time; 4.5% to 7% belongs to the top ten. Sequencing was performed on blood. The source of this sequence is a man between 18 and 35 years old in good health. The chain uses TRBV10-3 and TRBJ2-3, with D perhaps TRBD1 (6 bases). The CDR3 coding sequence is TGTGCCATCAGTGAGCCGGACAGTTCCACTAGCACAGATACGCAGTATTTT. Residues: CAISEPDSSTSTDTQYF.